This T cell receptor (beta chain) was sequenced in a study of T cell responses to AZD1222 COVID-19 vaccine. V lost 5 bases, J lost 3 bases, and 13 bases lay in between. The CDR3 runs 14 residues. From germline, CDR1 is SEHNR and CDR2 FQNEAQ (reference sequence). Study conclusions and caveats: Repertoire samples came only from after the peak T cell response. Among vaccine-associated CD4 TCRs, coverage spanned spike, with dominance at 160-218 and 743-854. Only a handful of AZD1222 recipients, six or seven in all, had baseline seropositivity.

Produced via immunoSEQ multiplex PCR; TCRdb's table is partial and in-frame only. The table lists some 100,000 clones, about 90% of them singletons, with 7.5% in the top ten. About this clone itself: Its antigen is undetermined.

This TCR came from an adult in good health. Sequences were derived from peripheral blood, sampled on day 0 of AZD1222 vaccination. The gene calls are TRBV7-9 and TRBJ1-1, with D unresolved. Written as DNA, the CDR3 is TGTGCCAGCAGCCTCCGGGGTGGGGACACTGAAGCTTTCTTT. Translated, it gives CASSLRGGDTEAFF.